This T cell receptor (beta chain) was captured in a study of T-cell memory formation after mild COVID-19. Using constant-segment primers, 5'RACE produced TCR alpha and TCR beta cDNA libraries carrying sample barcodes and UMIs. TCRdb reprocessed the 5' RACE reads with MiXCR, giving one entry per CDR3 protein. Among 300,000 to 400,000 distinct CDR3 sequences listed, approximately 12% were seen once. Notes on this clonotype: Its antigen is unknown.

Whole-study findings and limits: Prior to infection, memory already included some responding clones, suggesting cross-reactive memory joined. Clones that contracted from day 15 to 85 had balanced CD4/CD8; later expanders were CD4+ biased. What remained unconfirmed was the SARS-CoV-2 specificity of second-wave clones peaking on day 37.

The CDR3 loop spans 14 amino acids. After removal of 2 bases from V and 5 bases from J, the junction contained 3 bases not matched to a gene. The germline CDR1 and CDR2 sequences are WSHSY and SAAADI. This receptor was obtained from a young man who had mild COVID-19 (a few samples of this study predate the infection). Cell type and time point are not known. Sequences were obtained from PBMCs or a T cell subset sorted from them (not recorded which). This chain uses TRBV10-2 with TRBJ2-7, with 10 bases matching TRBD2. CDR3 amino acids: CASSEISGGNEQYF. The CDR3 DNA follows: TGCGCCAGCAGTGAGATTAGCGGGGGGAACGAGCAGTACTTC.